This TCR beta chain was recovered during a study of shared clonotypes between healthy human individuals. Repertoires were generated with immunoSEQ multiplex PCR, while TCRdb's copy carries only in-frame clones and drops some. Of a few million clones listed, approximately 96% are singletons. This clone is a singleton in its sample. Sequenced: naive CD4+ T cells sorted from blood. As for subset: CD45RA+ positively selected. The clonotype was recovered from a man aged 18 to 29 in good health.

The CDR3 DNA reads TGTGCCAGCAGTTACCGGGACAGGTCTGAGGGGACTGAAGCTTTCTTT. It translates to CASSYRDRSEGTEAFF. J is TRBJ1-1 and V is TRBV6-5, with TRBD1 identical over 8 bases. There are 16 residues in the CDR3. The germline gives CDR1 MNHEY, CDR2 SVGAGI. J was trimmed by 5 bases and V by 2 bases; bases with no gene match: 10.